The 27 T cell receptor beta chains given below trace back to one sample, sequenced in a study of T cells in Graves' hyperthyroidism and ophthalmopathy. The CDR3 regions of TCR beta were amplified from RNA transcripts. The study used the HTBI primer set for a first-round RT-PCR of the TCR CDR3. TCRdb analysed the multiplex PCR reads with MiXCR anew, one entry per CDR3 protein. Of roughly 400,000 distinct CDR3 sequences in the sample, about an eighth were seen once. Material: blood. These receptors all come from a man aged 50 to 60 with Graves' ophthalmopathy.

This clonotype has a handful of counts. V is TRBV5-1 and J is TRBJ2-2; 11 bases map to TRBD1. This CDR3 region has 16 residues. Per the germline V gene, CDR1 is SGHRS and CDR2 is YFSETQ. With 4 bases clipped from V and 5 bases from J, the junction kept 7 bases outside the gene matches. The CDR3 sequence is CASSTGTGGQTGELFF. As DNA, the CDR3 is TGCGCCAGCAGCACCGGGACAGGGGGTCAGACCGGGGAGCTGTTTTTT.

In its sample, this clonotype was seen a few times. The chain joins TRBV6-2 or TRBV6-3 to TRBJ1-6, with D hard to call. The CDR3 length is 13 residues. The germline V gene encodes CDR1 MNHEY and CDR2 SVGEGT. The V and J ends lost 2 bases and 10 bases respectively, with 9 bases between them. The CDR3 loop reads CASSYEVGSPLHF. The CDR3 coding sequence is TGTGCCAGCAGTTACGAGGTTGGATCACCCCTCCACTTT.

This clonotype was seen a few times. The J gene is TRBJ2-3, the V gene TRBV4-1; TRBD1 might be the D (6 bases). The CDR3 sequence is 16 residues long. Trimming left V 0 bases short and J 1 base short, with 11 bases between. Germline CDR1 reads MGHRA; CDR2 reads YSYEKL. The CDR3 sequence: CASSQDPDSGTDTQYF. In DNA form, the CDR3 reads TGCGCCAGCAGCCAAGATCCGGACAGTGGCACAGATACGCAGTATTTT.

Many counts were recorded for this clonotype. The rearrangement joins TRBV11-2 to TRBJ1-1; D unresolved. The CDR3 covers 14 residues. V was clipped by 2 bases and J by 0 bases, with 7 bases between them. Germline CDR1 reads SGHAT; CDR2 reads FQNNGV. CDR3 protein: CASSLHSMNTEAFF. For the CDR3, the DNA is TGTGCCAGCAGCTTACACAGCATGAACACTGAAGCTTTCTTT.

This clonotype was detected many times. The DNA of the CDR3 is TGTGCCAGCAGTTTCGCGGGACCGGAGGAGCAGTACTTC. This sequence encodes CASSFAGPEEQYF. The chain uses TRBV12-3 or TRBV12-4 and TRBJ2-7; tentatively, D is TRBD2 (6 bases). V dropped 3 bases and J dropped 7 bases, with 13 bases sitting between them. CDR3 length equals 13 residues.

V usage is TRBV4-1 and J usage is TRBJ1-1; D is perhaps TRBD1 (6 bases). Germline V gene sequence: CDR1 MGHRA, CDR2 YSYEKL. Between the trimmed V and J ends, which lost 0 bases and 6 bases, there was a span of 14 bases. The CDR3 has 15 residues. The CDR3 DNA reads TGCGCCAGCAGCCAAGATCAGGGGTGGGACGCTGAAGCTTTCTTT. Translated, it gives CASSQDQGWDAEAFF.

This clonotype was detected many times. J is TRBJ2-5 and V is TRBV12-3 or TRBV12-4, with 10 bases lining up with TRBD2. The CDR3 loop spans 14 amino acids. The ends lost 4 bases at V and 5 bases at J; junction bases unmatched: 4. The CDR3 region has the DNA TGTGCCAGCAGTTCTCTAGCGGGAGTGGAGACCCAGTACTTC. It encodes CASSSLAGVETQYF.

This clonotype was recorded at least ten times. The gene calls are TRBV20-1 and TRBJ1-1; weak D call: TRBD1 (6 bases). V shed 0 bases and J shed 3 bases, with 17 bases lying between them. This CDR3 region has 16 residues. Germline V gene lookup returns CDR1 DFQATT and CDR2 SNEGSKA (reference sequence). This CDR3 is CSARDPSRGQYTEAFF. DNA of the CDR3: TGCAGTGCTAGAGATCCAAGCCGGGGGCAGTACACTGAAGCTTTCTTT.

At least ten counts were recorded for this clonotype. The chain couples TRBV14 to TRBJ2-3; TRBD1 matches 8 bases. The CDR3 totals 17 residues. CDR1 is SGHDN, CDR2 FVKESK, per germline. Trimming removed 5 bases from V and 2 bases from J; junction bases left unmatched: 12. The CDR3 reads CASSRTGQGVFTDTQYF. CDR3 nucleotide sequence: TGTGCCAGCAGCAGAACAGGACAGGGTGTTTTCACAGATACGCAGTATTTT.

This chain joins TRBV7-9 and TRBJ2-1; D is perhaps TRBD2 (5 bases). V shed 5 bases and J shed 0 bases, with 17 bases lying between them. Looked up from germline, CDR1 is SEHNR and CDR2 is FQNEAQ (reference sequence). The CDR3 is made up of 17 amino acids. The CDR3 reads CASSRDRTGSSYNEQFF. The CDR3 nucleotides are TGTGCCAGCAGCAGAGATCGAACGGGGAGCTCCTACAATGAGCAGTTCTTC. Combining the CDR3 with reference TRBV7-9 and TRBJ2-1 gives the whole variable domain DTGVSQNPRHKITKRGQNVTFRCDPISEHNRLYWYRQTLGQGPEFLTYFQNEAQLEKSRLLSDRFSAERPKGSFSTLEIQRTEQGDSAMYLCASSRDRTGSSYNEQFFGPGTRLTVL.

This clonotype has a count of ten or more. The chain has TRBV7-6 and TRBJ2-1; no firm D call. The CDR3 extends over 14 amino acids. Germline-derived CDR1 and CDR2 are SGHVS and FNYEAQ. Trimming left V 1 base short and J 5 bases short, with 9 bases between. CDR3 bases: TGTGCCAGCAGCTTAGGTGGTAACAACAATGAGCAGTTCTTC. This gives the protein CASSLGGNNNEQFF.

This clonotype has at least ten counts. The rearrangement uses TRBV25-1 and TRBJ2-7; tentatively, D is TRBD1 (5 bases). V was clipped by 6 bases and J by 3 bases, with 15 bases between them. CDR3 length: 14 residues. CDR1 and CDR2 from the germline V gene are MGHDK and SYGVNS. CDR3 loop: CASRGPALVYEQYF. For the CDR3, the DNA is TGTGCCAGCAGGGGGCCAGCGTTGGTCTACGAGCAGTACTTC.

This sequence joins TRBV2 and TRBJ2-3; 8 bases align to TRBD1. Looked up from germline, CDR1 is SNHLY and CDR2 is FYNNEI. This CDR3 is built from 15 residues. V lost 6 bases, J lost 0 bases, and 5 bases stayed unmatched. The DNA of the CDR3 is TGTGCCAGCAGGGGCGGACAGGGAAGCACAGATACGCAGTATTTT. Encoded protein: CASRGGQGSTDTQYF.

The chain has TRBV19 and TRBJ1-2; D is unresolved. Germline assignment: CDR1 LNHDA and CDR2 SQIVND (reference sequence). Between the trimmed V and J ends, which lost 3 bases and 3 bases, there was a span of 11 bases. The CDR3 totals 14 residues. The CDR3 DNA sequence: TGTGCCAGTAGTATGGACGGAAACGACTATGGCTACACCTTC. It codes for CASSMDGNDYGYTF.

This clonotype was counted at least ten times. This chain links TRBV5-1 with TRBJ2-1; maybe TRBD2 (5 bases). The CDR3 runs to 17 residues. The germline gives CDR1 SGHRS, CDR2 YFSETQ. The V end was cut by 0 bases, the J end by 6 bases, with 19 bases between. For the CDR3, the DNA is TGCGCCAGCAGCTTGGATGCGGACTCAAGGTGGGGCAATGAGCAGTTCTTC. It yields the protein CASSLDADSRWGNEQFF.

This clonotype was recorded a few times. The chain employs TRBV6-1 and TRBJ2-7; 7 bases fit TRBD1. Germline V gene data show CDR1 as MNHNS and CDR2 as SASEGT. This CDR3 has 13 residues. V was pared by 3 bases and J by 9 bases, with 8 bases of the junction left unmatched. The CDR3 protein is CASSDDRGQRQYF. CDR3 bases: TGTGCCAGCAGTGACGATAGGGGGCAGAGGCAGTACTTC.

This clonotype was recorded a few times. The chain couples TRBV28 to TRBJ1-6; maybe TRBD1 (5 bases). From germline, CDR1 is MDHEN and CDR2 SYDVKM. CDR3 length equals 14 residues. V lost 6 bases and J 6 bases, leaving 12 bases between the germline ends. The CDR3 DNA follows: TGTGCCAGCAGCTGGGGGTTAAGTAATTCACCCCTCCACTTT. Protein: CASSWGLSNSPLHF.

Notes on this clonotype: Its ends do not fully match the called genes, so a read error is possible. The V gene is TRBV7-3, the J gene TRBJ1-6; D remains ambiguous. The CDR3 contains 14 residues. Germline loops: CDR1 SGHTA, CDR2 FQGTGA. Written as DNA, the CDR3 is TGTACCAGCAGCCGTATATCCTATAATTCACCCCTCCACTTT. Encoded protein: CTSSRISYNSPLHF.

The rearrangement joins TRBV29-1 to TRBJ2-7; 13 bases are a match to TRBD2. Germline CDR1 and CDR2: SQVTM and ANQGSEA. The trim removed 6 bases at V and 2 bases at J, leaving 10 bases unmatched. The CDR3 is 16 amino acids. In nucleotides, the CDR3 is TGCAGCGTGGCCATCGGACTAGCGGGAGACACCTACGAGCAGTACTTC. Its translation is CSVAIGLAGDTYEQYF.

This clonotype was seen many times. The chain has TRBV12-3 or TRBV12-4 and TRBJ2-1; D is perhaps TRBD2 (6 bases). The V end was cut by 5 bases, the J end by 4 bases, with 15 bases between. CDR3 length equals 15 residues. CDR3 nucleotides: TGTGCCAGCAGTGGAGGGGCCAGGAGTTACAATGAGCAGTTCTTC. Protein sequence: CASSGGARSYNEQFF.

The CDR3 is CASSQRTGLGLAGDSNEQYF. In DNA form, the CDR3 reads TGCGCCAGCAGCCAAAGGACAGGGCTGGGTCTAGCGGGAGATTCCAACGAGCAGTACTTC. The chain links TRBV4-1 to TRBJ2-7; TRBD2 aligns across 10 bases. The CDR3 consists of 20 residues. Germline CDR1 reads MGHRA; CDR2 reads YSYEKL. V trimming: 2 bases; J trimming: 5 bases; junction bases outside the gene matches: 21.

This clonotype was counted between two and nine times. The chain is built from TRBV5-8 and TRBJ2-5; TRBD2 agrees at 8 bases. The CDR3 is 15 amino acids. V lost 1 base, J lost 5 bases, and 7 bases stayed unmatched. Germline V gives CDR1 SGHTS, CDR2 YDEGEE. This CDR3 is CASSLTGTSSETQYF. CDR3 nucleotides: TGTGCCAGCAGCTTGACAGGGACTAGTAGTGAGACCCAGTACTTC.

There are a few counts of this clonotype. The chain recombines TRBV4-1 with TRBJ2-1; tentatively, D is TRBD1 (6 bases). CDR1 and CDR2 (germline): MGHRA, YSYEKL. The CDR3 runs 13 residues. V lost 3 bases and J lost 5, with 8 bases in between. The CDR3 region has the DNA TGCGCCAGCAGCCAGTACAGGGACAATGAGCAGTTCTTC. Translation: CASSQYRDNEQFF.

On this clonotype: The germline gene is not matched at one end of the junction; a read error may be the cause. This rearrangement joins TRBV7-9 to TRBJ2-3; D not resolved. Germline CDR1 SEHNR, CDR2 FQNEAQ (reference sequence). CDR3 length: 15 residues. Here the CDR3 reads CASSPLGGFTDTQYF. CDR3 sequence (DNA): TGTGCCAGCAGCCCACTGGGTGGTTTCACAGATACGCAGTACTTT. The complete variable domain, with remaining parts taken from reference TRBV7-9 and TRBJ2-3, reads DTGVSQNPRHKITKRGQNVTFRCDPISEHNRLYWYRQTLGQGPEFLTYFQNEAQLEKSRLLSDRFSAERPKGSFSTLEIQRTEQGDSAMYLCASSPLGGFTDTQYFGPGTRLTVL.

The rearrangement uses TRBV24-1 and TRBJ1-2; the D is unclear. The CDR3 covers 14 residues. Trimming shortened V by 6 bases and J by 4 bases, and 14 bases separated the two germline ends. Germline V gives CDR1 KGHDR, CDR2 SFDVKD. The CDR3 DNA follows: TGTGCCACCAGTATGGCCGCCCCCGCCTATGGCTACACCTTC. Protein: CATSMAAPAYGYTF.

At least ten counts were recorded for this clonotype. The V call is TRBV2, the J call TRBJ1-5, with 8 bases aligning to TRBD1. The CDR3 is 15 amino acids. J lost 7 bases, V lost 1 base, and 6 bases had no gene match. Germline V gives CDR1 SNHLY, CDR2 FYNNEI. The CDR3 sequence is CASSEGTGRMQPQHF. CDR3 nucleotides: TGTGCCAGCAGTGAAGGGACAGGGCGTATGCAGCCCCAGCATTTT.

This clonotype was observed at least ten times. The chain has TRBV20-1 and TRBJ2-2; TRBD1 is a possible D gene (5 bases). The CDR3 loop spans 14 amino acids. V was shortened by 1 base and J by 8 bases, with 14 bases between the two germline ends. CDR1 and CDR2 (germline): DFQATT, SNEGSKA (reference sequence). CDR3 protein: CSARAPQGIGELFF. In DNA, the CDR3 is TGCAGTGCTAGAGCCCCCCAGGGAATAGGGGAGCTGTTTTTT.